One sample yielded the 31 T cell receptor beta chains listed below, sequenced in a study of OX40 agonist ivuxolimab in advanced cancers. Assay: immunoSEQ multiplex PCR; the TCRdb copy retains only in-frame clones and omits some. The table lists 60,000 to 70,000 clones, approximately 80% of them singletons. Here the sequenced sample was CD4+ or CD8+ T cells sorted from blood, taken in a trial of the OX40 agonist ivuxolimab. The receptors come from an adult with an advanced solid tumor such as melanoma, head and neck, liver or kidney cancer.

The V gene is TRBV21-1, the J gene TRBJ1-5; the table's D call, TRBD1, was not checked against the DNA. TRBV21-1 is reported as a pseudogene. The CDR3 extends over 16 amino acids. DNA for the CDR3: TGTGCCAGCAGCAAAGGGCGACAGGGGCCCAATCAGCCCCAGCATTTT. Translated: CASSKGRQGPNQPQHF.

This clone was recorded once. This chain uses TRBV11-2 with TRBJ2-3; D unresolved. CDR1 SGHAT and CDR2 FQNNGV come from the germline V gene. The V end lost 5 bases, the J end lost 0 bases, and 9 bases lay between the germline ends. The CDR3 runs 14 residues. As DNA, the CDR3 is TGTGCCAGCAGCCTCGCTACTAGCACAGATACGCAGTATTTT. Its translation: CASSLATSTDTQYF.

The chain links TRBV5-6 to TRBJ1-2, with D uncertain. Looked up from germline, CDR1 is SGHDT and CDR2 is YYEEEE. V gave up 2 bases and J gave up 3 bases, with 11 bases separating them. The CDR3 has 14 residues. The CDR3 DNA sequence: TGTGCCAGCAGCTTAGCCCTGGCTGACTATGGCTACACCTTC. Its protein product is CASSLALADYGYTF.

The chain links TRBV4-3 to TRBJ2-3, with D unclear. In germline, CDR1 is LGHNA, CDR2 YSLEER. This CDR3 region has 15 residues. V was trimmed by 4 bases and J by 4 bases, leaving 15 bases between them. CDR3 nucleotides: TGCGCCAGCAGCCCAACCCCCGAATCCGCAGATACGCAGTATTTT. Translated: CASSPTPESADTQYF.

As DNA, the CDR3 is TGTGCCAGTACTCTGACAGGAGGCAATGAGCAGTTCTTC. Protein product: CASTLTGGNEQFF. This sequence joins TRBV19 and TRBJ2-1, with D perhaps matching TRBD1 (6 bases). V was cut by 7 bases and J by 6 bases, with 13 bases left in between. In germline, CDR1 is LNHDA, CDR2 SQIVND (reference sequence). This CDR3 comprises 13 residues.

This chain links TRBV6-5 with TRBJ1-2; TRBD1 agrees at 8 bases. The germline CDR1 and CDR2 sequences are MNHEY and SVGAGI. This CDR3 region has 15 residues. Germline trimming cut 4 bases from V and 4 bases from J; bases unmatched to any gene: 8. The CDR3 sequence: CASSFDRDRTYGYTF. In nucleotides, the CDR3 is TGTGCCAGCAGTTTTGACCGGGACAGGACCTATGGCTACACCTTC.

The chain is built from TRBV15 and TRBJ2-5; a weak D match, TRBD2 (6 bases). The end of the DNA aligns better with TRBJ2-7, so the J call may be wrong. Germline assignment: CDR1 LNHNV and CDR2 YYDKDF (reference sequence). The CDR3 totals 18 residues. The CDR3 DNA reads TGTGCCACCAGCAGTTTCCTGAGGGGTAGGGACTCCTCCTACGAGCAGTACTTC. It codes for CATSSFLRGRDSSYEQYF.

The chain recombines TRBV7-8 with TRBJ2-7, with 7 bases lining up with TRBD1. J gave up 1 base and V 5 bases, and 2 bases lay outside the gene matches. CDR1 SGHVS and CDR2 FQNEAQ come from the germline V gene. The CDR3 sequence is 13 residues long. The CDR3 DNA sequence: TGTGCCAGCAGCCCGGGACAGTCCTACGAGCAGTACTTC. Protein product: CASSPGQSYEQYF.

This sequence joins TRBV27 and TRBJ2-1, with D maybe TRBD2 (5 bases). Trimming cost V 6 bases and J 0 bases, with 21 bases left between them. Looked up from germline, CDR1 is MNHEY and CDR2 is SMNVEV (reference sequence). The length of the CDR3 is 18 residues. The CDR3 reads CASSLRLAGLSSYNEQFF. CDR3 DNA: TGTGCCAGCAGCCTCCGGCTCGCGGGCCTGAGCTCCTACAATGAGCAGTTCTTC.

This clone appeared a single time. The CDR3 protein is CASSLTYTDTQYF. The CDR3 DNA reads as TGTGCCAGCAGCTTAACTTACACAGATACGCAGTATTTT. V gene TRBV7-3 combines with J gene TRBJ2-3; no firm D call. V was shortened by 0 bases and J by 2 bases, with 3 bases between the two germline ends. CDR1 is SGHTA and CDR2 is FQGTGA in the germline V gene. The CDR3 is 13 residues long.

This chain connects TRBV5-5 to TRBJ2-7; D gene uncertain. This CDR3 has 14 residues. V was pared by 0 bases and J by 1 base, with 8 bases between. Looked up from germline, CDR1 is SGHKS and CDR2 is YYEKEE (reference sequence). The CDR3 DNA is TGTGCCAGCAGCTTGGTAGGCAGTTCCTACGAGCAGTACGTC. This codes for CASSLVGSSYEQYV.

The chain recombines TRBV13 with TRBJ1-2; 7 bases fit TRBD1. The CDR3 is 15 amino acids. Germline assignment: CDR1 PRHDT and CDR2 FYEKMQ (reference sequence). Trimming took 5 bases from V and 2 from J; bases not matched to a gene: 8. The CDR3 nucleotides read TGTGCCAGCAGCCCCAAGGGACAGCTAAACTATGGCTACACCTTC. Translation gives CASSPKGQLNYGYTF. The full variable domain, in which reference TRBV13 and TRBJ1-2 provide the parts outside the CDR3, is AAGVIQSPRHLIKEKRETATLKCYPIPRHDTVYWYQQGPGQDPQFLISFYEKMQSDKGSIPDRFSAQQFSDYHSELNMSSLELGDSALYFCASSPKGQLNYGYTFGSGTRLTVV.

The chain joins TRBV6-1 to TRBJ2-7, with D tentatively TRBD1 (5 bases). CDR1 and CDR2 from the germline V gene are MNHNS and SASEGT. The CDR3 loop spans 15 amino acids. The CDR3 sequence is CASSEAGHLSYEQYV. The DNA of the CDR3 is TGTGCCAGCAGCGAAGCCGGACACCTCTCCTACGAGCAGTACGTC.

V gene TRBV29-1 combines with J gene TRBJ2-3; no firm D call. V lost 6 bases and J 5 bases, leaving 9 bases between the germline ends. This CDR3 is 11 amino acids long. CDR1 and CDR2 (germline): SQVTM, ANQGSEA. The CDR3 DNA follows: TGCAGCGTATGGCACCAAGATACGCAGTATTTT. Residues: CSVWHQDTQYF.

The V call is TRBV25-1, the J call TRBJ2-5; D ambiguous. The CDR3 is 11 residues long. Germline CDR1 MGHDK, CDR2 SYGVNS. V lost 6 bases and J lost 0, with 2 bases in between. The CDR3 DNA follows: TGTGCCAGCAGATACCAAGAGACCCAGTACTTC. This gives the protein CASRYQETQYF.

This clone was recorded a few times. The V gene is TRBV30, the J gene TRBJ1-5, with 7 nucleotides matching TRBD1. Germline V lookup: CDR1 GTSNPN, CDR2 SVGIG (reference sequence). V dropped 6 bases and J dropped 6; count of bases not matched to a gene: 5. The length of the CDR3 is 12 residues. This CDR3 reads CACNTGVQPQHF. The CDR3 DNA reads as TGTGCCTGTAATACAGGGGTTCAGCCCCAGCATTTT.

The genes are TRBV11-1 and TRBJ1-1; 10 bases match TRBD1. Germline assignment: CDR1 SGHAT and CDR2 FQDESV (reference sequence). The CDR3 has 14 amino acids. The trim removed 9 bases at V and 2 bases at J, leaving 6 bases unmatched. The CDR3 sequence: CASTGTGVNTEAFF. The CDR3 DNA follows: TGTGCCAGTACCGGGACAGGGGTAAACACTGAAGCTTTCTTT. Using reference TRBV11-1 and TRBJ1-1 for the parts outside the CDR3, the full variable domain is EAEVAQSPRYKITEKSQAVAFWCDPISGHATLYWYRQILGQGPELLVQFQDESVVDDSQLPKDRFSAERLKGVDSTLKIQPAELGDSAMYLCASTGTGVNTEAFFGQGTRLTVV.

V usage is TRBV5-1 and J usage is TRBJ1-5; no clear D. CDR1 is SGHRS and CDR2 is YFSETQ in the germline V gene. The germline V and J ends were trimmed by 7 bases and 6 bases, with 14 bases remaining between them. The CDR3 has 13 amino acids. The CDR3 coding sequence is TGCGCCAGCTCGGTCGGTTCGGGTCAGCCCCAGCATTTT. Its protein is CASSVGSGQPQHF. Looking up the rest from reference TRBV5-1 and TRBJ1-5 gives the full variable domain: KAGVTQTPRYLIKTRGQQVTLSCSPISGHRSVSWYQQTPGQGLQFLFEYFSETQRNKGNFPGRFSGRQFSNSRSEMNVSTLELGDSALYLCASSVGSGQPQHFGDGTRLSIL.

This chain links TRBV7-2 with TRBJ2-2; D may be TRBD1 (6 bases). Germline CDR1 reads SGHTA; CDR2 reads FQGNSA. The CDR3 is made up of 15 amino acids. Between the trimmed V and J ends, which lost 5 bases and 0 bases, there was a span of 10 bases. The CDR3 coding sequence is TGTGCCAGCAGCAACAGGGTCACGAACACCGGGGAGCTGTTTTTT. It translates to CASSNRVTNTGELFF.

This clone was picked up one time. This sequence joins TRBV6-5 and TRBJ2-3; D uncertain. CDR3 length: 15 amino acids. CDR1 is MNHEY, CDR2 SVGAGI, per germline. V was clipped by 6 bases and J by 4 bases, with 17 bases between them. CDR3 residues: CASSLDPVRPDTQYF. The CDR3 nucleotides read TGTGCCAGCAGCCTCGACCCGGTACGTCCAGATACGCAGTATTTT.

The V gene is TRBV6-5, the J gene TRBJ2-3; 8 bases match TRBD2. The ends lost 6 bases at V and 5 bases at J; junction bases unmatched: 7. Per the germline V gene, CDR1 is MNHEY and CDR2 is SVGAGI. This CDR3 contains 14 residues. This chain's CDR3 is CASRHNGREDTQYF. CDR3 sequence (DNA): TGTGCCAGCAGGCATAACGGGAGGGAAGATACGCAGTATTTT.

This clone was seen just once. The rearrangement joins TRBV27 to TRBJ2-1; D perhaps matches TRBD2 (6 bases). Trimming stripped 6 bases from V and 0 bases from J, with 12 bases between. The CDR3 has 15 amino acids. In germline, CDR1 is MNHEY, CDR2 SMNVEV (reference sequence). CDR3 residues: CASSFSGSSYNEQFF. In DNA form, the CDR3 reads TGTGCCAGCAGCTTTAGCGGTAGCTCCTACAATGAGCAGTTCTTC.

This chain uses TRBV6-4 with TRBJ2-2; D remains ambiguous. V lost 0 bases to trimming and J lost 5 bases, with 4 bases between them. There are 13 residues in the CDR3. Germline assignment: CDR1 MRHNA and CDR2 SNTAGT. Here the CDR3 DNA reads TGTGCCAGCAGTGACTCCGTAACCGGGGAGCTGTTTTTT. It translates to CASSDSVTGELFF.

The chain uses TRBV4-1 and TRBJ1-6, with TRBD1 matching over 10 bases. This CDR3 is 18 amino acids long. The junction had 12 bases not matched to a gene; V was cut back by 1 base and J by 9 bases. Per germline, CDR1 MGHRA and CDR2 YSYEKL. DNA of the CDR3: TGCGCCAGCAGCCAAGGCCCCTCTCCCCGGGACAGGGGTTCACCCCTCCACTTT. Its protein product is CASSQGPSPRDRGSPLHF.

The rearrangement uses TRBV5-1 and TRBJ1-6; D might be TRBD1 (5 bases). The CDR3 runs 19 residues. The germline CDR1 and CDR2 sequences are SGHRS and YFSETQ. V lost 5 bases, J lost 9 bases, and 30 bases lay in between. As DNA, the CDR3 is TGCGCCAGCAGATTCGGTAGCTCGGGGCTGCTGGTTGGGGTTTCACCCCTCCACTTT. Protein product: CASRFGSSGLLVGVSPLHF.

The gene calls are TRBV4-3 and TRBJ2-2, with TRBD1 matching 10 bases. This CDR3 has 17 residues. CDR1 is LGHNA and CDR2 is YSLEER in the germline V gene. The V segment lost 0 bases and the J segment 2 bases; nucleotides outside the gene matches: 3. The CDR3 sequence is CASSQERDRGNTGELFF. CDR3 sequence (DNA): TGCGCCAGCAGCCAAGAGAGGGACAGGGGCAACACCGGGGAGCTGTTTTTT.

The V and J genes are TRBV10-2 and TRBJ1-5, with 7 nucleotides matching TRBD1. J lost 0 bases, V lost 8 bases, and 7 bases had no gene match. The CDR3 is 15 residues long. Germline V gene sequence: CDR1 WSHSY, CDR2 SAAADI. The CDR3 protein is CASSQGQVSNQPQHF. The CDR3 region has the DNA TGCGCCAGCTCACAAGGACAGGTTAGCAATCAGCCCCAGCATTTT.

This clone turned up a few times. The rearrangement uses TRBV28 and TRBJ1-4, with TRBD1 as a possible D gene (5 bases). The V gene's germline CDR1 is MDHEN and CDR2 SYDVKM. The CDR3 is made up of 17 amino acids. With 1 base removed from V and 6 bases from J, the gap between germline ends came to 18 bases. The CDR3 coding sequence is TGTGCCAGCAGTTTATATGGTGTCGGGCCGGGGGATGAAAAACTGTTTTTT. Its protein is CASSLYGVGPGDEKLFF. Variable domain in full (rest from reference TRBV28 and TRBJ1-4): DVKVTQSSRYLVKRTGEKVFLECVQDMDHENMFWYRQDPGLGLRLIYFSYDVKMKEKGDIPEGYSVSREKKERFSLILESASTNQTSMYLCASSLYGVGPGDEKLFFGSGTQLSVL.

Regarding this clone: At the DNA level, this CDR3 is encoded by other sequences in the same sample as well. CDR3 DNA: TGTGCCAGCAGTTTCTTTGTCGGCTATAGCAATCAGCCCCAGCATTTT. Its translation: CASSFFVGYSNQPQHF. V gene TRBV28 combines with J gene TRBJ1-5; D remains unclear. Germline V lookup: CDR1 MDHEN, CDR2 SYDVKM. Trimming took off 3 bases at V and 0 bases at J, with 12 bases between the two ends. This CDR3 spans 16 amino acids.

The chain employs TRBV7-2 and TRBJ2-2; 13 bases line up with TRBD2. Trimming at V came to 3 bases and at J to 8 bases, leaving 12 bases not matched to a gene. The CDR3 runs to 18 residues. CDR1 is SGHTA and CDR2 is FQGNSA in the germline V gene. The CDR3 DNA follows: TGTGCCAGCAGCTTGCTACTAGCGGGAGGGCGGGGTTCGGGGGAGCTGTTTTTT. Its translation: CASSLLLAGGRGSGELFF.

This clone was seen a few times. This chain connects TRBV28 to TRBJ1-4; the D is unclear. Trimming stripped 5 bases from V and 5 bases from J, with 6 bases between. CDR1 MDHEN and CDR2 SYDVKM come from the germline V gene. CDR3 length: 12 amino acids. CDR3 loop: CASSPLNEKLFF. The CDR3 DNA reads TGTGCCAGCAGTCCACTAAATGAAAAACTGTTTTTT.